The 2 T cell receptor beta chains given below trace back to one sample, sequenced in a study of T cells in Graves' hyperthyroidism and ophthalmopathy. Amplification of TCR beta CDR3 regions used RNA as the template. HTBI primers drove first-round RT-PCR of the TCR CDR3. TCRdb processed the multiplex PCR reads anew with MiXCR; each CDR3 protein has one entry. The data contain about 560,000 distinct CDR3 sequences, over 15% of them singletons. Specimen: blood. The receptors stem from a woman aged 18-35 years with Graves' hyperthyroidism.

This clonotype was counted at least ten times. The CDR3 nucleotides read TGTGCCAGCAGCCCCGGCCTATTGAGCAATCAGCCCCAGCATTTT. Its translation is CASSPGLLSNQPQHF. The genes are TRBV7-2 and TRBJ1-5; D gene ambiguous. Germline CDR1 SGHTA, CDR2 FQGNSA. Trimming cost V 5 bases and J 1 base, with 12 bases left between them. CDR3 length: 15 amino acids.

This clonotype appeared many times. This chain connects TRBV2 to TRBJ2-3; D gene ambiguous. This CDR3 region has 12 residues. Trimming took 8 bases from V and 6 from J, leaving 12 bases between them. The germline V gene encodes CDR1 SNHLY and CDR2 FYNNEI. In DNA form, the CDR3 reads TGTGCCAGCGAAGATATTAGTGATACGCAGTATTTT. Translation gives CASEDISDTQYF.